This TCR beta chain came from a study of T cell responses to AZD1222 COVID-19 vaccine. Using immunoSEQ multiplex PCR, the repertoire was profiled, and TCRdb retains in-frame clones only, with some absent. The sample holds some 150,000 clones, 80% to 85% seen once. V shed 0 bases and J shed 0 bases, with 11 bases lying between them. This CDR3 has 16 amino acids. The germline V gene encodes CDR1 SGHRS and CDR2 YFSETQ. The study's findings and limits: Once two AZD1222 doses were given, Spike-specific TCR breadth and depth went up. At baseline, just a handful of AZD1222 recipients tested seropositive. Variant regions that are unmutated are reportedly the target of nearly half of spike-specific TCRs.

Details on this clone: No antigen is known for it.

This chain uses TRBV5-1 with TRBJ2-3, with D tentatively TRBD2 (6 bases). The clonotype comes from an adult in good health. Sequencing was performed on peripheral blood, taken on day 0 of MenACWY control vaccination. DNA for the CDR3: TGCGCCAGCAGCTTGGGCGGGGTCTATAGCACAGATACGCAGTATTTT. Residues: CASSLGGVYSTDTQYF.